Shown below are 27 T cell receptor beta chains from a single sample sequenced in a study of CD8 T cells in ankylosing spondylitis. TCRdb redid the calling of the 5' RACE reads with MiXCR, one entry per CDR3 protein. The repertoire holds about 130,000 distinct CDR3 sequences, with around 6.6% as singletons. Specimen: blood, either unsorted or a sorted T cell fraction (not recorded which). All receptors derive from a female donor with ankylosing spondylitis or in good health (not recorded which).

This clonotype came up many times. The rearrangement joins TRBV24-1 to TRBJ2-5; D is unclear. CDR1 is KGHDR and CDR2 is SFDVKD in the germline V gene. The CDR3 contains 14 residues. V gave up 5 bases and J gave up 2 bases, with 11 bases separating them. The CDR3 sequence is CATSVSVGQETQYF. CDR3 DNA sequence: TGTGCCACCAGTGTCTCGGTTGGGCAAGAGACCCAGTACTTC.

The chain is built from TRBV5-5 and TRBJ2-3; D is perhaps TRBD2 (5 bases). The germline gives CDR1 SGHKS, CDR2 YYEKEE (reference sequence). V dropped 4 bases and J dropped 4 bases, with 16 bases sitting between them. CDR3 length: 15 residues. The CDR3 here is CASSRTLDVADTQYF. Written as DNA, the CDR3 is TGTGCCAGCAGCCGGACTCTGGACGTCGCAGATACGCAGTATTTT.

At least ten counts were recorded for this clonotype. Germline and junction disagree at one end, which may indicate a read error. The V call is TRBV24-1, the J call TRBJ2-1, with D unclear. The CDR3 runs to 13 residues. Germline V gives CDR1 KGHDR, CDR2 SFDVKD. In DNA form, the CDR3 reads TGTGTCACCAGTGATGGACCATACAATGAGCAGTTCTTC. Translating gives CVTSDGPYNEQFF.

This clonotype was seen many times. The gene calls are TRBV7-2 and TRBJ2-4; TRBD2 matches 11 bases. The germline CDR1 and CDR2 sequences are SGHTA and FQGNSA. The CDR3 is 15 amino acids. The V gene end was trimmed by 5 bases and the J gene end by 1 base; junction bases not matched to a gene: 1. In DNA form, the CDR3 reads TGTGCCAGCAGCCCTAGCGGGGGGGCCAAAAACATTCAGTACTTC. Protein product: CASSPSGGAKNIQYF.

The sample holds many counts of this clonotype. The chain links TRBV4-1 to TRBJ1-1; 8 bases map to TRBD1. J gave up 5 bases and V 0 bases, and 5 bases lay outside the gene matches. This CDR3 has 15 residues. CDR1 is MGHRA, CDR2 YSYEKL, per germline. CDR3 DNA sequence: TGCGCCAGCAGCCAAGAGAGACAGGGGTGGACTGAAGCTTTCTTT. As protein: CASSQERQGWTEAFF.

A word on this clonotype: Since a much larger clone is just one base distant, this may be a read error. The V and J genes are TRBV9 and TRBJ1-5, with a tentative D call TRBD1 (6 bases). The CDR3 is made up of 15 amino acids. Germline V gene sequence: CDR1 SGDLS, CDR2 YYNGEE. CDR3 sequence (DNA): TGTTCCAGCAGCCGGGACATCGGAAGCAATCAGCCCCAGCATTTT. It specifies CSSSRDIGSNQPQHF.

The table lists this clonotype with many counts. The V and J genes are TRBV12-3 or TRBV12-4 and TRBJ2-3; TRBD2 matches at 9 bases. The CDR3 extends over 17 amino acids. The ends lost 7 bases at V and 2 bases at J; junction bases unmatched: 13. CDR3 coding DNA: TGTGCCAGCACCCCTGGGGAGCGGGGGGCATTCACAGATACGCAGTATTTT. This gives the protein CASTPGERGAFTDTQYF.

This clonotype was picked up many times. The rearrangement joins TRBV6-2 or TRBV6-3 to TRBJ2-7; D possibly matches TRBD1 or TRBD2 (5 bases each). The CDR3 consists of 16 residues. V lost 5 bases and J lost 0, with 17 bases in between. Germline assignment: CDR1 MNHEY and CDR2 SVGEGT. This CDR3 reads CASSRPRGAISYEQYF. The CDR3 DNA reads TGTGCCAGCAGTCGCCCCCGAGGGGCAATCTCCTACGAGCAGTACTTC.

This clonotype has just a few counts. This rearrangement joins TRBV27 to TRBJ2-2, with TRBD2 matching over 10 bases. Germline V gene data show CDR1 as MNHEY and CDR2 as SMNVEV (reference sequence). V lost 2 bases and J lost 0; bases outside the gene matches: 6. CDR3 length: 18 residues. The DNA for the CDR3 is TGTGCCAGCAGTTTAGGTAGCGGGGGGCTCGCGAACACCGGGGAGCTGTTTTTT. Translation: CASSLGSGGLANTGELFF.

Many counts were recorded for this clonotype. The rearrangement uses TRBV20-1 and TRBJ1-1; D unresolved. The germline V gene has CDR1 DFQATT and CDR2 SNEGSKA (reference sequence). This CDR3 spans 11 amino acids. V lost 6 bases and J lost 3, with 8 bases in between. The CDR3 here is CSAKEDTEAFF. The CDR3 DNA sequence: TGCAGTGCAAAGGAGGACACTGAAGCTTTCTTT.

J is TRBJ2-5 and V is TRBV30; the D gene is possibly TRBD2 (5 bases). CDR1 is GTSNPN, CDR2 SVGIG, per germline (reference sequence). V was cut by 1 base and J by 2 bases, with 14 bases left in between. CDR3 length equals 15 residues. The CDR3: CAWSAQIRRQETQYF. The CDR3 nucleotides are TGTGCCTGGAGTGCACAAATCCGGAGGCAAGAGACCCAGTACTTC.

In regard to this clonotype: Sequence at one end of the junction differs from germline and may be a read error. The genes are TRBV12-3 or TRBV12-4 and TRBJ2-5; D is undetermined. The CDR3 is made up of 18 amino acids. The CDR3 region is CTSSLRGVGQLQWETQYF. In nucleotides, the CDR3 is TGTACCAGCAGTTTACGTGGGGTGGGCCAGTTGCAGTGGGAGACCCAGTACTTC.

At least ten counts were recorded for this clonotype. The chain couples TRBV28 to TRBJ2-1; 8 bases fit TRBD1. CDR3 length: 16 amino acids. J lost 4 bases, V lost 7 bases, and 12 bases had no gene match. The germline gives CDR1 MDHEN, CDR2 SYDVKM. CDR3 sequence (DNA): TGTGCCAGCAAAACGGGACAGGTTGGAAAATACAATGAGCAGTTCTTC. It yields the protein CASKTGQVGKYNEQFF.

This clonotype has at least ten counts. This chain uses TRBV7-2 with TRBJ1-4; D gene ambiguous. V lost 5 bases to trimming and J lost 8 bases, with 12 bases between them. CDR1 and CDR2 from the germline V gene are SGHTA and FQGNSA. This CDR3 comprises 13 residues. CDR3 protein: CASSAPPHEKLFF. CDR3 sequence (DNA): TGTGCCAGCAGCGCACCACCGCACGAAAAACTGTTTTTT.

V is TRBV7-2 and J is TRBJ2-2, with D possibly being TRBD1 (5 bases). Trimming cost V 3 bases and J 4 bases, with 12 bases left between them. CDR1 is SGHTA and CDR2 is FQGNSA in the germline V gene. This CDR3 region has 15 residues. DNA of the CDR3: TGTGCCAGCAGCTTGGACACCTCGGGCACCGGGGAGCTGTTTTTT. Translating gives CASSLDTSGTGELFF.

This clonotype was seen a handful of times. CDR3 loop: CAWSVHTGGYGYTF. The CDR3 DNA reads as TGTGCCTGGAGTGTACACACGGGCGGCTATGGCTACACCTTC. The V gene is TRBV30, the J gene TRBJ1-2; D unresolved. The CDR3 extends over 14 amino acids. Deletions cut 0 bases from V and 4 bases from J, with 12 bases between. Germline assignment: CDR1 GTSNPN and CDR2 SVGIG (reference sequence).

This clonotype was observed at least ten times. This chain joins TRBV7-2 and TRBJ2-3; D is unresolved. The CDR3 has 14 residues. Germline values: CDR1 SGHTA, CDR2 FQGNSA. V was cut by 3 bases and J by 2 bases, with 9 bases left in between. CDR3 nucleotides: TGTGCCAGCAGCTTCTTGGACCCCACAGATACGCAGTATTTT. Protein: CASSFLDPTDTQYF.

This clonotype was recorded many times. V usage is TRBV12-3 or TRBV12-4 and J usage is TRBJ2-3, with D hard to call. The CDR3 loop spans 12 amino acids. Trimming removed 3 bases at V and 6 bases at J, with 7 bases between. CDR3 nucleotide sequence: TGTGCCAGCAGTTTCCCGCTCGATACGCAGTATTTT. This encodes CASSFPLDTQYF.

This clonotype was found many times. The chain couples TRBV20-1 to TRBJ2-1; the D gene is possibly TRBD1 (6 bases). Germline V lookup: CDR1 DFQATT, CDR2 SNEGSKA (reference sequence). V was cut by 6 bases and J by 8 bases, with 29 bases left in between. The CDR3 sequence is 17 residues long. The DNA for the CDR3 is TGCAGTGCGACGGACAGTTTCAATTTGCTCTTTACGGATGAGCAGTTCTTC. Translation gives CSATDSFNLLFTDEQFF.

The chain recombines TRBV7-3 with TRBJ1-5; 9 nucleotides align to TRBD1. This CDR3 spans 17 amino acids. J was trimmed by 5 bases and V by 5 bases; bases with no gene match: 13. Germline values: CDR1 SGHTA, CDR2 FQGTGA. The DNA for the CDR3 is TGTGCCAGCAGCCCAACAGACAGGGGGGCCAGCGATCAGCCCCAGCATTTT. Amino acids: CASSPTDRGASDQPQHF.

This clonotype was detected ten times or more. This chain connects TRBV20-1 to TRBJ1-2; D gene uncertain. The germline CDR1 and CDR2 sequences are DFQATT and SNEGSKA (reference sequence). The CDR3 runs 12 residues. Trimming cost V 4 bases and J 3 bases, with 9 bases left between them. The CDR3 sequence is CSAIQDHYGYTF. The CDR3 nucleotides read TGCAGTGCTATTCAGGACCACTATGGCTACACCTTC.

Ten or more counts support this clonotype. The V and J genes are TRBV4-1 and TRBJ1-1; 7 bases are shared with TRBD1. Losses at the gene ends were 0 bases for V and 5 bases for J; bases not matched to a gene: 6. The CDR3 totals 15 residues. CDR1 is MGHRA and CDR2 is YSYEKL in the germline V gene. In DNA form, the CDR3 reads TGCGCCAGCAGCCAAGAGAAAAGGGGGCGAACTGAAGCTTTCTTT. This translates into CASSQEKRGRTEAFF.

This clonotype was counted at least ten times. The chain combines TRBV7-2 with TRBJ2-3; D not resolved. Trimming stripped 2 bases from V and 4 bases from J, with 7 bases between. CDR3 length: 13 residues. The germline CDR1 and CDR2 sequences are SGHTA and FQGNSA. The CDR3 DNA reads TGTGCCAGCAGCTTAAATCCCGCAGATACGCAGTATTTT. Protein: CASSLNPADTQYF.

This clonotype came up many times. The chain has TRBV28 and TRBJ2-5; the D is unclear. Per germline, CDR1 MDHEN and CDR2 SYDVKM. There are 14 residues in the CDR3. Trimming removed 3 bases at V and 2 bases at J, with 10 bases between. CDR3 nucleotide sequence: TGTGCCAGCAGTTTCCCCAGTATGCAAGAGACCCAGTACTTC. Its protein is CASSFPSMQETQYF.

This clonotype was counted at least ten times. The V call is TRBV30, the J call TRBJ1-2; TRBD1 aligns across 10 bases. From germline, CDR1 is GTSNPN and CDR2 SVGIG (reference sequence). The CDR3 loop spans 16 amino acids. V trimming: 3 bases; J trimming: 3 bases; junction bases outside the gene matches: 10. This chain's CDR3 is CAWSDGGQGHHYGYTF. The DNA for the CDR3 is TGTGCCTGGAGCGACGGGGGACAGGGGCACCACTATGGCTACACCTTC.

The sample holds many counts of this clonotype. The rearrangement links TRBV6-2 or TRBV6-3 to TRBJ2-1; 8 bases agree with TRBD2. V gave up 7 bases and J gave up 9 bases; unmatched junction bases: 14. Germline CDR1 MNHEY, CDR2 SVGEGT. The CDR3 contains 15 residues. The CDR3 DNA sequence: TGTGCCAGCACCCCGGTCGGGGGGGGCCGTTTTGAGCAGTTCTTC. The encoded protein is CASTPVGGGRFEQFF.

This clonotype was observed once. The rearrangement links TRBV19 to TRBJ1-5; no definite D call. Germline CDR1 LNHDA, CDR2 SQIVND (reference sequence). V lost 1 base to trimming and J lost 7 bases, with 8 bases between them. This CDR3 contains 13 residues. The CDR3 here is CASSIAQNQPQHF. For the CDR3, the DNA is TGTGCCAGTAGTATAGCTCAGAACCAGCCCCAGCATTTT. The full variable domain, its missing parts supplied by reference TRBV19 and TRBJ1-5, is DGGITQSPKYLFRKEGQNVTLSCEQNLNHDAMYWYRQDPGQGLRLIYYSQIVNDFQKGDIAEGYSVSREKKESFPLTVTSAQKNPTAFYLCASSIAQNQPQHFGDGTRLSIL.